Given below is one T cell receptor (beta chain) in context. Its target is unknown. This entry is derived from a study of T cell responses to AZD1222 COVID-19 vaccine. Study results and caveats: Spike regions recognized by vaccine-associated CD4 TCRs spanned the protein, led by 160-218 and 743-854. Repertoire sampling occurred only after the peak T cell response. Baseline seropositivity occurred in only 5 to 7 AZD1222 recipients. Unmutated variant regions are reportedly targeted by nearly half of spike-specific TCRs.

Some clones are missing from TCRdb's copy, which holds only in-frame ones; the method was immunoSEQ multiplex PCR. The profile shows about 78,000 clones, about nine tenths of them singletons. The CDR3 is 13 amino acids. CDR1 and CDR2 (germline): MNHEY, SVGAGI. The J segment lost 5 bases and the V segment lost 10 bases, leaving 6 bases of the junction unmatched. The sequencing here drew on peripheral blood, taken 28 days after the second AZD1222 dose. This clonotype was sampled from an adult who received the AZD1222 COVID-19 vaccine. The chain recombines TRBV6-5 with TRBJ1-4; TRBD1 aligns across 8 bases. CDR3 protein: CAIPGQENEKLFF. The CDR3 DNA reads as TGTGCCATCCCGGGACAGGAGAATGAAAAACTGTTTTTT.